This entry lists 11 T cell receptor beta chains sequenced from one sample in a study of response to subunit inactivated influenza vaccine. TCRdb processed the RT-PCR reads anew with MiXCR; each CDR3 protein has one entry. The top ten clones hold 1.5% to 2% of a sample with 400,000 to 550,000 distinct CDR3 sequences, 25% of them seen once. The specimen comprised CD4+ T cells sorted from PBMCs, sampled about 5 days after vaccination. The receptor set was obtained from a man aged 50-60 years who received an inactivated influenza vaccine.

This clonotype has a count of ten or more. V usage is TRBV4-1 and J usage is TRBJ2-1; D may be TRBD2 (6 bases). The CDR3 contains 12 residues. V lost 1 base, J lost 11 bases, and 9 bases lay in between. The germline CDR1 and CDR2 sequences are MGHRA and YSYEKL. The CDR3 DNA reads TGCGCCAGCAGCCAAGTGCGGGATAAGCAGTTCTTC. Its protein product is CASSQVRDKQFF.

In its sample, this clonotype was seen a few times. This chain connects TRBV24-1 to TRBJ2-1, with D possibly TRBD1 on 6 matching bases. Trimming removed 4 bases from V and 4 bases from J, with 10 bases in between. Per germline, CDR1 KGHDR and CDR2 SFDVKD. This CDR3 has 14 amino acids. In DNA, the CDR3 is TGTGCCACCAGTGACGGGGACATTTACAATGAGCAGTTCTTC. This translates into CATSDGDIYNEQFF.

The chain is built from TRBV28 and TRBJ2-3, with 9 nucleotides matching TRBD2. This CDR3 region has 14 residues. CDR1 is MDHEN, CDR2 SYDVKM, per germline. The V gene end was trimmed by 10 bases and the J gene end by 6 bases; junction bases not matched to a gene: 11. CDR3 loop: CAIIRAGGPDTQYF. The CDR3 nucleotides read TGTGCCATTATTAGGGCGGGAGGGCCGGATACGCAGTATTTT.

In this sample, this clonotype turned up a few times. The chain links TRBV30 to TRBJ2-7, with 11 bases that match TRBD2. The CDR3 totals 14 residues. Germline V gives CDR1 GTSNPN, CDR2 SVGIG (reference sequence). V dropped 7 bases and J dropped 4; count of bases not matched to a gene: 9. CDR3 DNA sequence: TGTGCCTTATTACCGACTAGCGGGGATTACGAGCAGTACTTC. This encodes CALLPTSGDYEQYF.

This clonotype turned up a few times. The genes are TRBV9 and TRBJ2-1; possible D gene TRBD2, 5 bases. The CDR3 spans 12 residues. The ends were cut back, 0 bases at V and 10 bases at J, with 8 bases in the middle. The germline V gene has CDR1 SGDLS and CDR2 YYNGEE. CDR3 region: CASSVVTGEQFF. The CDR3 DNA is TGTGCCAGCAGCGTAGTAACGGGGGAGCAGTTCTTC.

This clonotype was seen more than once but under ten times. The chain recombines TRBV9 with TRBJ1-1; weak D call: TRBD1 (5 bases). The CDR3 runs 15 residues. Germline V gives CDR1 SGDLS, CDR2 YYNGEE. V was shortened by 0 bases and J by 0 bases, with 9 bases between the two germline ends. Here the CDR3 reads CASSVGGIMNTEAFF. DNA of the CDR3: TGTGCCAGCAGCGTAGGGGGGATCATGAACACTGAAGCTTTCTTT.

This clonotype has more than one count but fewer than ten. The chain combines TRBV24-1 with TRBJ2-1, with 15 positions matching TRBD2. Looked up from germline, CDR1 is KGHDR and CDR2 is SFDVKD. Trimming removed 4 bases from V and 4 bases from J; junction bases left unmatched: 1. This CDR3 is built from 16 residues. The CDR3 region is CATSEGTSGGYNEQFF. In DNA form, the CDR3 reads TGTGCCACCAGTGAAGGGACTAGCGGGGGGTACAATGAGCAGTTCTTC.

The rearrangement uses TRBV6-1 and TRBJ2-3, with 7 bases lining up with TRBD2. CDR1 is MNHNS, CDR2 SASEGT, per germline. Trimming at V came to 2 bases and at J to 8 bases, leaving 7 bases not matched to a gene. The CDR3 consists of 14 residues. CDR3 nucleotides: TGTGCCAGCAGTGAAAGCGGGGCCGTATTTACGCAGTATTTT. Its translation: CASSESGAVFTQYF.

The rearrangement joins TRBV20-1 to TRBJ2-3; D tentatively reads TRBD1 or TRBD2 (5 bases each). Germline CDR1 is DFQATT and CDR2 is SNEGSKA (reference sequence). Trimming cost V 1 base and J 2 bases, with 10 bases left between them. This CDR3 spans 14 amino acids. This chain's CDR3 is CSARVPGPTDTQYF. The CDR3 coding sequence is TGCAGTGCTAGAGTCCCGGGGCCCACAGATACGCAGTATTTT.

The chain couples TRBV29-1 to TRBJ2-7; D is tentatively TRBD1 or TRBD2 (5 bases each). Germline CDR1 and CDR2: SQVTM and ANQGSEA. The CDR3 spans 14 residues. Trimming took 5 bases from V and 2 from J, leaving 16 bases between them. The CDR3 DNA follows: TGCAGCGTTAGGGACGGTAGTGGCGCCTACGAGCAGTACTTC. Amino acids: CSVRDGSGAYEQYF.

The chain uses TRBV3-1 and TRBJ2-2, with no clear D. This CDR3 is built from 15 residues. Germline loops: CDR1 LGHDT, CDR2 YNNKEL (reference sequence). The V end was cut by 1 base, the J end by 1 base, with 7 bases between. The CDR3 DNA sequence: TGTGCCAGCAGCCAAGCAGGCGTGAACACCGGGGAGCTGTTTTTT. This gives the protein CASSQAGVNTGELFF. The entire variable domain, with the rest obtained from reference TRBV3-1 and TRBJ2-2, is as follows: DTAVSQTPKYLVTQMGNDKSIKCEQNLGHDTMYWYKQDSKKFLKIMFSYNNKELIINETVPNRFSPKSPDKAHLNLHINSLELGDSAVYFCASSQAGVNTGELFFGEGSRLTVL.